One sample yielded the 28 T cell receptor beta chains listed below, sequenced in a study of T cell responses to AZD1222 COVID-19 vaccine (dated by TCRdb to about 2021). Libraries were built with the immunoSEQ multiplex PCR assay. TCRdb re-hosts the immuneACCESS table, in-frame sequences only. Its copies lack some clones; in the studies checked, an unresolved V gene accounts for under half of them, and the cause for the rest is not known. Recorded for this sample are 250,000 to 300,000 clones; around 93% of them occurred a single time. The ten biggest clones cover around 0.6% of the sample. Interpreted using the paper, the time point label stands for: about 28 days (+/-7) after the second vaccine dose. This specimen was peripheral blood, taken 28 days after the second AZD1222 dose. These receptors were obtained from an adult who received the AZD1222 COVID-19 vaccine.

This rearrangement joins TRBV10-3 to TRBJ2-3, with D perhaps matching TRBD2 (5 bases). Germline lookup yields CDR1 ENHRY and CDR2 SYGVKD. Trimming pared 10 bases from V and 5 bases from J, leaving 22 bases between. The CDR3 runs 15 residues. The CDR3 DNA is TGTGCCACATCCTCCGGGCTTCGGGCGGGAGATACGCAGTATTTT. Translated, it gives CATSSGLRAGDTQYF.

The rearrangement uses TRBV28 and TRBJ2-7; 8 bases map to TRBD1. The V gene end was trimmed by 6 bases and the J gene end by 3 bases; junction bases not matched to a gene: 7. The CDR3 length is 14 residues. Germline V gene data show CDR1 as MDHEN and CDR2 as SYDVKM. The CDR3 coding sequence is TGTGCCAGCAGGACCCCGGGACAGGACTACGAGCAGTACTTC. This gives the protein CASRTPGQDYEQYF. The whole variable domain, remainder taken from reference TRBV28 and TRBJ2-7, is DVKVTQSSRYLVKRTGEKVFLECVQDMDHENMFWYRQDPGLGLRLIYFSYDVKMKEKGDIPEGYSVSREKKERFSLILESASTNQTSMYLCASRTPGQDYEQYFGPGTRLTVT.

The chain links TRBV27 to TRBJ2-3, with D hard to call. The V and J ends lost 7 bases and 7 bases respectively, with 21 bases between them. Germline V CDR1 and CDR2: MNHEY, SMNVEV (reference sequence). The CDR3 spans 15 residues. The CDR3 DNA is TGTGCCAGCATGTTTAGAACTACGGGCGGTTATACGCAGTATTTT. Residues: CASMFRTTGGYTQYF.

V is TRBV12-3 or TRBV12-4 and J is TRBJ1-2, with D possibly being TRBD1 (6 bases). The ends were cut back, 3 bases at V and 7 bases at J, with 9 bases in the middle. The CDR3 is made up of 12 amino acids. The CDR3 DNA reads TGTGCCAGCAGTTTCGGACAGTTTGGCTACACCTTC. It yields the protein CASSFGQFGYTF.

V and J are TRBV20-1 and TRBJ2-7; D ambiguous. Germline V CDR1 and CDR2: DFQATT, SNEGSKA (reference sequence). With 0 bases removed from V and 4 bases from J, the gap between germline ends came to 4 bases. This CDR3 is 11 amino acids long. The CDR3 loop is CSARDQYEQYF. DNA of the CDR3: TGCAGTGCTAGAGATCAGTACGAGCAGTACTTC.

The gene calls are TRBV3-1 (or the pseudogene TRBV3-2) and TRBJ2-2; D is possibly TRBD1 or TRBD2 (5 bases each). Germline CDR1 is LGHDT and CDR2 is YNNKEL (reference sequence). CDR3 length: 17 residues. Trimming shortened V by 4 bases and J by 4 bases, and 19 bases separated the two germline ends. The DNA for the CDR3 is TGTGCCAGCAGCCCCGGGGCAAGCAACAAAACCACCGGGGAGCTGTTTTTT. Translating gives CASSPGASNKTTGELFF.

The chain couples TRBV10-3 to TRBJ2-1; D unresolved. The CDR3 is made up of 13 amino acids. The V and J ends lost 0 bases and 5 bases respectively, with 5 bases between them. Germline-derived CDR1 and CDR2 are ENHRY and SYGVKD. The CDR3 spells CAISESKDNEQFF. Written as DNA, the CDR3 is TGTGCCATCAGTGAGTCGAAGGACAATGAGCAGTTCTTC.

The rearrangement links TRBV19 to TRBJ1-2, with 8 bases matching TRBD1. From germline, CDR1 is LNHDA and CDR2 SQIVND (reference sequence). After removal of 3 bases from V and 4 bases from J, the junction contained 7 bases not matched to a gene. There are 15 residues in the CDR3. CDR3 residues: CASSIHQGAFYGYTF. In DNA, the CDR3 is TGTGCCAGTAGTATCCACCAGGGGGCCTTCTATGGCTACACCTTC.

The CDR3 bases are TGTGCCAGTAAAAGCGCCTCCTACGAGCAGTACTTC. This sequence encodes CASKSASYEQYF. This chain uses TRBV19 with TRBJ2-7, with D unclear. The CDR3 totals 12 residues. Germline-derived CDR1 and CDR2 are LNHDA and SQIVND (reference sequence). V lost 7 bases to trimming and J lost 0 bases, with 7 bases between them.

This rearrangement joins TRBV28 to TRBJ2-7; D uncertain. Trimming cost V 6 bases and J 2 bases, with 11 bases left between them. The CDR3 is 13 amino acids. Germline V CDR1 and CDR2: MDHEN, SYDVKM. The CDR3 protein is CASRTSITYEQYF. In nucleotides, the CDR3 is TGTGCCAGCAGGACATCAATAACCTACGAGCAGTACTTC.

The rearrangement joins TRBV28 to TRBJ1-1; D remains ambiguous. The V end was cut by 2 bases, the J end by 1 base, with 5 bases between. Per germline, CDR1 MDHEN and CDR2 SYDVKM. This CDR3 spans 13 amino acids. The CDR3 DNA reads TGTGCCAGCAGTTTAGGGCCGAACACTGAAGCTTTCTTT. It codes for CASSLGPNTEAFF.

The chain uses TRBV11-2 and TRBJ1-2; 8 nucleotides agree with TRBD1. The CDR3 sequence is 15 residues long. V was clipped by 4 bases and J by 7 bases; unmatched bases: 11. Germline V gene data show CDR1 as SGHAT and CDR2 as FQNNGV. CDR3 residues: CASSSPRGRTTGYTF. For the CDR3, the DNA is TGTGCCAGCAGCTCGCCCAGGGGGCGCACGACTGGCTACACCTTC.

The chain employs TRBV6-5 and TRBJ2-7, with 7 bases that match TRBD1. CDR1 and CDR2 (germline): MNHEY, SVGAGI. This CDR3 is 14 amino acids long. Trimming removed 4 bases from V and 9 bases from J; junction bases left unmatched: 12. The CDR3 region is CASSSRDRPLGQYF. The CDR3 DNA sequence: TGTGCCAGCAGTTCCCGGGACAGACCCCTGGGGCAGTACTTC.

This sequence joins TRBV3-1 (or the pseudogene TRBV3-2) and TRBJ2-4; the D is unclear. The germline V and J ends were trimmed by 1 base and 0 bases, with 7 bases remaining between them. Germline CDR1 is LGHDT and CDR2 is YNNKEL (reference sequence). The CDR3 spans 15 residues. CDR3 sequence: CASSQVTVAKNIQYF. CDR3 sequence (DNA): TGTGCCAGCAGCCAAGTTACGGTAGCCAAAAACATTCAGTACTTC.

V is TRBV4-1 and J is TRBJ2-7, with TRBD1 as a possible D gene (6 bases). The CDR3 is 16 residues long. From germline, CDR1 is MGHRA and CDR2 YSYEKL. The V and J ends lost 0 bases and 4 bases respectively, with 16 bases between them. The CDR3 bases are TGCGCCAGCAGCCAAGAGTTTATACAGGGAACTTACGAGCAGTACTTC. Amino acids: CASSQEFIQGTYEQYF.

The chain couples TRBV20-1 to TRBJ1-1; D gene ambiguous. This CDR3 has 13 amino acids. CDR1 is DFQATT, CDR2 SNEGSKA, per germline (reference sequence). Trimming left V 3 bases short and J 1 base short, with 9 bases between. CDR3: CSASSSRNTEAFF. CDR3 DNA: TGCAGTGCTAGTAGTAGCAGGAACACTGAAGCTTTCTTT.

This chain connects TRBV5-4 to TRBJ2-7; TRBD2 matches 7 bases. Germline V CDR1 and CDR2: SGHNT, YYREEE (reference sequence). The J segment lost 6 bases and the V segment lost 3 bases, leaving 12 bases of the junction unmatched. The length of the CDR3 is 15 residues. The CDR3 sequence: CASSWDSSGLREQYF. In DNA, the CDR3 is TGTGCCAGCAGCTGGGACTCTAGCGGTCTCCGCGAGCAGTACTTC.

This clone was recorded only once. This chain connects TRBV5-6 to TRBJ2-7; the D gene could be TRBD1 or TRBD2 (5 bases each). Germline CDR1 SGHDT, CDR2 YYEEEE. The V end was cut by 4 bases, the J end by 6 bases, with 14 bases between. The CDR3 loop spans 13 amino acids. CDR3 amino acids: CASSPEGRGEQYF. The DNA for the CDR3 is TGTGCCAGCAGCCCCGAGGGAAGGGGCGAGCAGTACTTC. The whole variable domain, remainder taken from reference TRBV5-6 and TRBJ2-7, is DAGVTQSPTHLIKTRGQQVTLRCSPKSGHDTVSWYQQALGQGPQFIFQYYEEEERQRGNFPDRFSGHQFPNYSSELNVNALLLGDSALYLCASSPEGRGEQYFGPGTRLTVT.

This chain links TRBV5-5 with TRBJ1-2; the D is unclear. The CDR3 is 16 amino acids. Germline V gives CDR1 SGHKS, CDR2 YYEKEE (reference sequence). V lost 3 bases to trimming and J lost 2 bases, with 17 bases between them. The CDR3 DNA reads TGTGCCAGCAGCTCACGCCGTGTGGACCCGAACTATGGCTACACCTTC. It specifies CASSSRRVDPNYGYTF.

The CDR3: CASSPRTLTRGTDTQYF. CDR3 DNA: TGTGCCAGCAGCCCCCGGACGTTGACTCGTGGCACAGATACGCAGTATTTT. This sequence joins TRBV11-2 and TRBJ2-3; D is undetermined. The CDR3 runs 17 residues. V lost 5 bases, J lost 1 base, and 19 bases lay in between. Germline V gene sequence: CDR1 SGHAT, CDR2 FQNNGV.

The chain has TRBV12-3 or TRBV12-4 and TRBJ2-7, with D perhaps matching TRBD1 (5 bases). The CDR3 has 12 amino acids. V was pared by 9 bases and J by 5 bases, with 14 bases between. The CDR3 nucleotides read TGTGCCAGTGCTGCTGGGGCGAACGAGCAGTACTTC. Its protein is CASAAGANEQYF.

This rearrangement joins TRBV10-2 to TRBJ2-2, with 9 bases that match TRBD1. This CDR3 is 14 amino acids long. The V gene end was trimmed by 6 bases and the J gene end by 5 bases; junction bases not matched to a gene: 4. The germline gives CDR1 WSHSY, CDR2 SAAADI. The CDR3 loop reads CASRQGARTGELFF. The DNA for the CDR3 is TGCGCCAGCAGACAGGGGGCAAGAACCGGGGAGCTGTTTTTT.

The chain joins TRBV12-5 to TRBJ2-1, with D possibly matching TRBD1 (6 bases). Looked up from germline, CDR1 is LGHNT and CDR2 is FRNRAP. V dropped 4 bases and J dropped 7 bases, with 17 bases sitting between them. The CDR3 covers 15 residues. In DNA, the CDR3 is TGTGCTAGTGGTTCACAGGGTAATGGAGTAAATGAGCAGTTCTTC. This codes for CASGSQGNGVNEQFF.

V gene TRBV25-1 combines with J gene TRBJ1-3, with D unclear. Trimming left V 5 bases short and J 4 bases short, with 6 bases between. The length of the CDR3 is 12 residues. Germline CDR1 reads MGHDK; CDR2 reads SYGVNS. This chain's CDR3 is CASSPQGNTIYF. CDR3 in DNA: TGTGCCAGCAGTCCACAGGGAAACACCATATATTTT.

The rearrangement links TRBV7-2 to TRBJ1-2, with no clear D. This CDR3 is 13 amino acids long. In germline, CDR1 is SGHTA, CDR2 FQGNSA. The ends were cut back, 1 base at V and 5 bases at J, with 8 bases in the middle. CDR3 DNA sequence: TGTGCCAGCAGCTTAGGGACCCCATATGGCTACACCTTC. Its translation: CASSLGTPYGYTF.

The rearrangement joins TRBV28 to TRBJ2-7; 8 bases map to TRBD2. CDR3 length: 14 amino acids. Germline CDR1 MDHEN, CDR2 SYDVKM. J was trimmed by 3 bases and V by 5 bases; bases with no gene match: 6. CDR3 nucleotides: TGTGCCAGCAGTGACACTAGCGGTTTCTACGAGCAGTACTTC. Protein: CASSDTSGFYEQYF.

The table lists this clone with a count of one. The CDR3 region has the DNA TGTGCCAGCAGCTTAGAGTACAGGGCGGAAGCTTTCTTT. This sequence encodes CASSLEYRAEAFF. The J gene is TRBJ1-1, the V gene TRBV7-2, with TRBD1 as a possible D gene (6 bases). The germline V and J ends were trimmed by 1 base and 8 bases, with 11 bases remaining between them. The CDR3 runs to 13 residues. Germline CDR1 SGHTA, CDR2 FQGNSA.

The chain links TRBV18 to TRBJ1-2, with TRBD1 matching over 7 bases. From germline, CDR1 is KGHSH and CDR2 LQKENI. V gave up 3 bases and J gave up 7 bases; unmatched junction bases: 5. The CDR3 runs 13 residues. DNA for the CDR3: TGTGCCAGCTCACCCGACAGGGTAGGTGGCTACACCTTC. Protein sequence: CASSPDRVGGYTF.